Below are 9 T cell receptor beta chains sequenced from a single sample in a study of blood T cell repertoires in COVID-19. Only in-frame clones appear in the TCRdb table, and some are missing; sequencing was by immunoSEQ multiplex PCR. The table has roughly 300,000 clones, 70% to 90% seen once. Input material: PBMCs or T cells enriched from blood (not recorded which). The receptors come from a woman aged 25 to 39 who had recovered from COVID-19.

V and J are TRBV7-9 and TRBJ1-3; 12 bases agree with TRBD1. The CDR3 runs 19 residues. V lost 3 bases and J lost 2; bases outside the gene matches: 11. Germline CDR1 and CDR2: SEHNR and FQNEAQ (reference sequence). In nucleotides, the CDR3 is TGTGCCAGCAGCTTGCCCGGGACAGGGGGCAATAGCGCTGGAAACACCATATATTTT. This gives the protein CASSLPGTGGNSAGNTIYF.

The chain combines TRBV9 with TRBJ1-1; D gene ambiguous. Per germline, CDR1 SGDLS and CDR2 YYNGEE. CDR3 length: 14 amino acids. The V gene lost 3 bases and the J gene lost 0 bases, with 9 bases spanning the gap. CDR3 sequence (DNA): TGTGCCAGCAGCGGTCCCAACATGAACACTGAAGCTTTCTTT. This codes for CASSGPNMNTEAFF.

The chain employs TRBV19 and TRBJ2-1, with 8 bases lining up with TRBD1. Germline CDR1 is LNHDA and CDR2 is SQIVND (reference sequence). This CDR3 contains 14 residues. V trimming: 8 bases; J trimming: 7 bases; junction bases outside the gene matches: 10. The CDR3 region is CASSETGAQNEQFF. DNA of the CDR3: TGTGCCAGTTCCGAGACAGGGGCCCAAAATGAGCAGTTCTTC. The variable domain in full, with the rest retrieved from reference TRBV19 and TRBJ2-1, is DGGITQSPKYLFRKEGQNVTLSCEQNLNHDAMYWYRQDPGQGLRLIYYSQIVNDFQKGDIAEGYSVSREKKESFPLTVTSAQKNPTAFYLCASSETGAQNEQFFGPGTRLTVL.

The rearrangement uses TRBV6-5 and TRBJ1-1, with D maybe TRBD1 (6 bases). The V end was cut by 2 bases, the J end by 1 base, with 11 bases between. Germline V gene sequence: CDR1 MNHEY, CDR2 SVGAGI. This CDR3 spans 15 amino acids. The CDR3, as DNA: TGTGCCAGCAGTTACCCCGGACAGAGGAACACTGAAGCTTTCTTT. This translates into CASSYPGQRNTEAFF.

V and J are TRBV25-1 and TRBJ2-1; D may be TRBD2 (5 bases). V was pared by 2 bases and J by 1 base, with 12 bases between. The CDR3 is 16 residues long. Germline CDR1 and CDR2: MGHDK and SYGVNS. CDR3 region: CASSEARAGSYNEQFF. The CDR3 bases are TGTGCCAGCAGTGAAGCGAGGGCCGGGTCCTACAATGAGCAGTTCTTC.

The chain employs TRBV5-8 and TRBJ1-6; D perhaps matches TRBD1 (6 bases). The CDR3 spans 16 residues. CDR1 and CDR2 (germline): SGHTS, YDEGEE. Deletions cut 0 bases from V and 5 bases from J, with 12 bases between. The CDR3 region is CASSLVPGVNNSPLHF. The CDR3 bases are TGTGCCAGCAGCTTGGTTCCAGGGGTCAATAATTCACCCCTCCACTTT. Supplemented by reference TRBV5-8 and TRBJ1-6, the full variable domain reads EAGVTQSPTHLIKTRGQQATLRCSPISGHTSVYWYQQALGLGLQFLLWYDEGEERNRGNFPPRFSGRQFPNYSSELNVNALELEDSALYLCASSLVPGVNNSPLHFGNGTRLTVT.

The chain employs TRBV30 and TRBJ1-6; the D is unclear. Germline V lookup: CDR1 GTSNPN, CDR2 SVGIG (reference sequence). Trimming took 6 bases from V and 6 from J, leaving 12 bases between them. The length of the CDR3 is 13 residues. The CDR3 here is CACNSIVNSPLHF. The CDR3 bases are TGTGCCTGCAACAGTATCGTTAATTCACCCCTCCACTTT.

The chain employs TRBV5-6 and TRBJ2-5; the match to TRBD2 covers 9 bases. The V gene end was trimmed by 4 bases and the J gene end by 3 bases; junction bases not matched to a gene: 13. There are 17 residues in the CDR3. Germline-derived CDR1 and CDR2 are SGHDT and YYEEEE. This CDR3 is CASSRINQLAGKETQYF. The DNA of the CDR3 is TGTGCCAGCAGCCGAATAAACCAACTAGCGGGCAAAGAGACCCAGTACTTC. The full variable domain, with the rest looked up from reference TRBV5-6 and TRBJ2-5, is DAGVTQSPTHLIKTRGQQVTLRCSPKSGHDTVSWYQQALGQGPQFIFQYYEEEERQRGNFPDRFSGHQFPNYSSELNVNALLLGDSALYLCASSRINQLAGKETQYFGPGTRLLVL.

This clone was seen a few times. The gene calls are TRBV10-3 and TRBJ1-6, with D perhaps matching TRBD1 (6 bases). Trimming took 2 bases from V and 5 from J, leaving 10 bases between them. The CDR3 length is 15 residues. The V gene's germline CDR1 is ENHRY and CDR2 SYGVKD. The CDR3 loop is CAISEDRNNNSPLHF. CDR3 in DNA: TGTGCCATCAGTGAGGACAGGAACAATAATTCACCCCTCCACTTT.